A selection of T cell receptor beta chains follows, all from one sample in a study of blood T cells in healthy people across ages. TCRdb reanalysed the 5' RACE reads using MiXCR and keeps one entry per CDR3 protein. The data contain some 640,000 distinct CDR3 sequences, roughly 49% of them singletons. Sequenced input: blood. These receptor sequences come from a woman aged 60-75 years in good health. Each CDR3 is given with its conserved first and last residue. For some rows the clone size is stated as once, few or many, or as a class when expanded; others skip it.

cdr3_length	clone_size	v_call	j_call	cdr3_aa
14	.	TRBV28	TRBJ2-5	CATNGGGYQETQYF
17	.	TRBV18	TRBJ2-3	CASSPPQRGSIPDTQYF
15	once	TRBV6-1	TRBJ2-2	CASTLKTGGTGELFF
18	.	TRBV10-3	TRBJ1-3	CAISDPGQISLNGNTIYF
12	few	TRBV10-3	TRBJ2-7	CAISTRVSEQYF
16	.	TRBV28	TRBJ2-7	CASSLWPPRVPYEQYF
16	.	TRBV24-1	TRBJ2-5	CATSDPSGRADETQYF
15	few	TRBV9	.	CASSVDLGGAGEQYF
12	.	TRBV20-1	.	CSARTHSETQYF
18	.	TRBV12-3/TRBV12-4	TRBJ2-6	CASSLGTGGGNGANVLTF
15	.	TRBV7-2	TRBJ2-3	CASSRDYRYTDTQYF
13	few	TRBV7-2	TRBJ2-5	CASSLDLAKTQYF
14	.	TRBV29-1	TRBJ1-3	CSVSDPSSGNTIYF
12	few	TRBV20-1	TRBJ1-2	CSAIWPKGGYTF
14	.	TRBV29-1	TRBJ2-5	CSVDVGGGKETQYF
10	.	TRBV29-1	TRBJ2-1	CGVRYNEQFF
15	few	TRBV20-1	TRBJ2-7	CSARPYGAGSYEQYF
13	few	TRBV10-3	TRBJ1-4	CAINRGEGEKLFF
10	once	TRBV20-1	TRBJ2-4	CSAIDRQQYF
18	.	TRBV5-1	TRBJ2-3	CASSFKLAGGRGTDTQYF
12	many	TRBV3-1	TRBJ2-1	CASSQPQGGQFF
16	few	TRBV7-2	TRBJ2-1	CASSLGPDSSYNEQFF
15	.	TRBV7-2	TRBJ2-2	CASSPRDRGLRELFF
15	.	TRBV5-1	TRBJ2-3	CASSRGSSGRDTQYF
12	few	TRBV6-5	TRBJ2-4	CASGTSVNIQYF
15	.	TRBV7-2	TRBJ2-5	CASSLRGGDLETQYF
14	.	TRBV9	TRBJ2-1	CASSVAVVDNEQFF
16	.	TRBV20-1	TRBJ2-7	CSARPGTSGSWYEQYF
16	.	TRBV4-2	TRBJ2-3	CTSSQVVAGVADTQYF
13	few	TRBV5-1	TRBJ2-7	CASSLTGKDEQYF
11	.	TRBV24-1	TRBJ2-1	CATSDSFEQFF
12	.	TRBV20-1	TRBJ1-2	CSAREPGLGYTF
15	.	TRBV7-2	TRBJ2-1	CASMPGQGVYNEQFF
15	.	TRBV10-2	TRBJ2-3	CASRRVSGSADTQYF
16	.	TRBV20-1	TRBJ2-1	CSASSSGRASYNEQFF
13	.	TRBV9	TRBJ1-2	CASSVGLLSGYTF
15	few	TRBV7-9	TRBJ2-7	CASSPQAGAPYEQYF
11	.	TRBV6-2/TRBV6-3	TRBJ2-7	CATQQAYEQYF
15	.	TRBV20-1	.	CSTSPLAGGAYEQYF
14	.	TRBV28	.	CASGQSWPGGTQYF